These T cell receptor beta chains were read from a single sample in a study of blood T cell repertoires in COVID-19. Produced via immunoSEQ multiplex PCR; TCRdb's table is partial and in-frame only. The data contain tens of thousands of clones, approximately 86% of them singletons. The sequenced sample consisted of peripheral blood. These receptors were taken from a man of 80 years or more with active COVID-19. Each CDR3 is given with its conserved first and last residue. D genes are given only for firm matches. A clone size is listed for some rows: how often the clone was seen (once, few, many), or a class if it is expanded.

d_call v_call clone_size cdr3_aa
- TRBV5-1 - CASSLEVASTYNEQFF
TRBD1 TRBV15 - CATSRETGIFYNEQFF
TRBD2 TRBV5-6 - CASSWTSGRVTDTQYF
TRBD1 TRBV19 - CASRGGDRGLYGYTF
TRBD2 TRBV6-2/TRBV6-3 - CASSRLAGDFDEQFF
- TRBV25-1 - CASRGGYEQYF
TRBD2 TRBV7-7 once CASSLSLAGYEQYF
- TRBV5-6 - CASTEQGRTLSTGELFF
TRBD2 TRBV4-3 - CASSQGTSGYEQYF
- TRBV14 - CASSQETGTHQPQHF
TRBD1 TRBV7-2 - CASSLATGGNEQFF
- TRBV18 - CASSEETQYF
- TRBV3-1/TRBV3-2 - CASSGQSDTEAFF
TRBD1 TRBV7-6 - CASSTRQGLSYNEQFF
TRBD2 TRBV27 - CASSTTSGSNTGELFF
TRBD2 TRBV7-2 - CASSWGGEQFF
TRBD1 TRBV28 - CASSFWGQGAFEQYF
TRBD2 TRBV3-1/TRBV3-2 - CASSLSWGGRNEQFF
- TRBV7-6 - CASSLSYQETQYF
TRBD2 TRBV6-1 - CASSDGLEYNEQFF
TRBD2 TRBV18 few CASSPASGASSYNEQFF
TRBD1 TRBV11-2 once CASSPGQEQAQYF
- TRBV28 once CASSFVPGDTIYF
TRBD2 TRBV9 - CASSVEVAGADTQYF